This T cell receptor (beta chain) was identified during a study of T cells after yellow fever vaccination. Study-level information: Libraries from low-cell-number fractions were prepared with the SMART-Seq v4 Ultra Low Input RNA kit.

Study-wide results and caveats: Clonotypes appearing in both CD4 and CD8 compartments existed, and their share was small. Most clones from primary vaccination resurfaced after the booster (nearly 97% CD4, around 90% CD8).

A universal primer site and UMIs were added as TCR cDNA was made by 5'RACE template switching. TCRdb re-called the 5' RACE reads through MiXCR, storing one row per CDR3 protein. This table has a few hundred thousand distinct CDR3 sequences, over 15% appearing once. This clonotype occurred a few times. The antigen is undetermined. Germline loops: CDR1 MNHEY, CDR2 SVGAGI. Trimming removed 4 bases from V and 0 bases from J; junction bases left unmatched: 1. The CDR3 contains 16 residues. J is TRBJ2-1 and V is TRBV6-5; 12 bases fit TRBD2. This material consisted of PBMCs, taken before the yellow fever booster vaccination. This TCR was sampled from a man aged 18 to 30 who received the YFV17D yellow fever vaccine. The CDR3 DNA sequence: TGTGCCAGCAGTTTGACTAGCGGGAGCTCCTACAATGAGCAGTTCTTC. Protein sequence: CASSLTSGSSYNEQFF.